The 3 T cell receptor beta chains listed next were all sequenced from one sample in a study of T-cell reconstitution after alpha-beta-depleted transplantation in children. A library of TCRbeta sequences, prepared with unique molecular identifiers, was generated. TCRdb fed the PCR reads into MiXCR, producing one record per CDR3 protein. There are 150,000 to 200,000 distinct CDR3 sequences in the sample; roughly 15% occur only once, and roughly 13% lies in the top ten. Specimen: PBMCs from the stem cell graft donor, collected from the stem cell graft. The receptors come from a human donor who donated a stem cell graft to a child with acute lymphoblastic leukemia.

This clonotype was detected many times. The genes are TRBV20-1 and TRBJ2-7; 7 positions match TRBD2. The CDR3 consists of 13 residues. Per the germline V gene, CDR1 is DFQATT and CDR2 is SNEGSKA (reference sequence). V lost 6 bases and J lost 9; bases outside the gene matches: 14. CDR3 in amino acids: CSAPGLAVGGQYF. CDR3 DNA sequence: TGCAGTGCCCCGGGGCTAGCGGTGGGTGGGCAGTACTTC.

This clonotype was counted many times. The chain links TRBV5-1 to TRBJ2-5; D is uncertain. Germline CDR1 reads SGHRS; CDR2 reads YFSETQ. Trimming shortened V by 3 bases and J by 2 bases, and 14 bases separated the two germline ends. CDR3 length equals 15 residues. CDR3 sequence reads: CASSSRAGFQETQYF. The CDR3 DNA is TGCGCCAGCAGCTCCCGAGCAGGTTTTCAAGAGACCCAGTACTTC.

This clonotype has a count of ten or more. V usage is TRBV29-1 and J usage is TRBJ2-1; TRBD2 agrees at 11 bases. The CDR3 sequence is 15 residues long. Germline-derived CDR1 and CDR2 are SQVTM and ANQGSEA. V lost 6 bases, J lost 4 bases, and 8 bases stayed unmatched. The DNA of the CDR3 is TGCAGCGTCGTGGTGACTAGCGGGGTATACAATGAGCAGTTCTTC. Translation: CSVVVTSGVYNEQFF.